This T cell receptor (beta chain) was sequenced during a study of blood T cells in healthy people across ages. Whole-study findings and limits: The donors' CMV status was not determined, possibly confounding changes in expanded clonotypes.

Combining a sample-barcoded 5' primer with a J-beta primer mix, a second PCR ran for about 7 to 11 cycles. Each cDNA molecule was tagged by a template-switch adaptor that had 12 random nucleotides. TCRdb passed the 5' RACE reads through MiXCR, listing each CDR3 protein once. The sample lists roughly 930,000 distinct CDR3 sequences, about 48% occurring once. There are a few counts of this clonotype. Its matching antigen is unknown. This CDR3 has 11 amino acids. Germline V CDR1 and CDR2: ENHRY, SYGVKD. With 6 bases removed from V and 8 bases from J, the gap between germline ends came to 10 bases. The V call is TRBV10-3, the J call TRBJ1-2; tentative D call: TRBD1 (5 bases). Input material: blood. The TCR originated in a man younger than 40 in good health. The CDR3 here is CAISDRGGYTF. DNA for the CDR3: TGTGCCATCAGCGACAGAGGCGGCTACACCTTC.